This T cell receptor beta chain was recorded in a study of CD8 T cells in Susac syndrome. Random-hexamer reverse transcription was applied to about 0.5 to 1 ug RNA. MiXCR was run by TCRdb on the immunoSEQ multiplex PCR reads, yielding one entry per CDR3 protein. Among approximately 210,000 distinct CDR3 sequences listed, around 96% were seen once. This receptor was identified in a human donor with multiple sclerosis. Sequencing input: CD4+ T cells from PBMCs.

The CDR3 loop reads CASSPSGTQYF. CDR3 sequence (DNA): TGTGCCAGCAGCCCCTCCGGTACGCAGTATTTT. The chain carries TRBV7-9 and TRBJ2-3; no clear D. In germline, CDR1 is SEHNR, CDR2 FQNEAQ (reference sequence). CDR3 length equals 11 residues. With 5 bases removed from V and 8 bases from J, the gap between germline ends came to 8 bases. Supplemented by reference TRBV7-9 and TRBJ2-3, the full variable domain reads DTGVSQNPRHKITKRGQNVTFRCDPISEHNRLYWYRQTLGQGPEFLTYFQNEAQLEKSRLLSDRFSAERPKGSFSTLEIQRTEQGDSAMYLCASSPSGTQYFGPGTRLTVL.